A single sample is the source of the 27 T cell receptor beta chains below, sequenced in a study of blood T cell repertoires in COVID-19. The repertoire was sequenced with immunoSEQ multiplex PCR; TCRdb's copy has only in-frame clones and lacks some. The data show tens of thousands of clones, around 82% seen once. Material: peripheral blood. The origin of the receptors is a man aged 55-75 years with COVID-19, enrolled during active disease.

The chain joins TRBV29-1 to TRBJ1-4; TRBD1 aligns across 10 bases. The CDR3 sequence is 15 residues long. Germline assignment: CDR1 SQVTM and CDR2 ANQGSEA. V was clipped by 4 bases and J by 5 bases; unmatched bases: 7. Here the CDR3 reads CSVVSSGQGNEKLFF. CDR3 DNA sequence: TGCAGCGTTGTGAGTTCGGGACAGGGGAATGAAAAACTGTTTTTT.

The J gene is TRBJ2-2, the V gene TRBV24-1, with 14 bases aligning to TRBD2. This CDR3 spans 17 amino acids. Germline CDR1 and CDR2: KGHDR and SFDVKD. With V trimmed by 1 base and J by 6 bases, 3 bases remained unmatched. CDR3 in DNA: TGTGCCACCAGTGATTTCGGGACTAGCGGGAGAGCCGGGGAGCTGTTTTTT. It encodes CATSDFGTSGRAGELFF.

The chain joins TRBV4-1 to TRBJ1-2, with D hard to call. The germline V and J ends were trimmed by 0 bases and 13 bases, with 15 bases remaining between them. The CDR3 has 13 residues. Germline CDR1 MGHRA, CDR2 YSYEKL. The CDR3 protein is CASSQEESRVSTF. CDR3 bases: TGCGCCAGCAGCCAAGAGGAATCTAGAGTTAGCACCTTC.

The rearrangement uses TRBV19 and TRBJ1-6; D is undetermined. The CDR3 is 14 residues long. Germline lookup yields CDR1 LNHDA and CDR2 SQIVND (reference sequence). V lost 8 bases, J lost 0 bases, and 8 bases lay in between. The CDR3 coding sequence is TGTGCCAGTGGGCTGAGCTCCTATAATTCACCCCTCCACTTT. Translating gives CASGLSSYNSPLHF.

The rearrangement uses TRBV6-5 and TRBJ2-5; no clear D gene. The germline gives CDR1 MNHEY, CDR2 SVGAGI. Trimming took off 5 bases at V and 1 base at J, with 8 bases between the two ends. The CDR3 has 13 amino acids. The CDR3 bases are TGTGCCAGCAGTCGACAAAGCCAAGAGACCCAGTACTTC. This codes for CASSRQSQETQYF.

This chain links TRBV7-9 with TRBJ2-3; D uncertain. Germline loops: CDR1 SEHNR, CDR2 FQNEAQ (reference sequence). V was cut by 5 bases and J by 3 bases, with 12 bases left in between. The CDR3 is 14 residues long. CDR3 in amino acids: CASSPRDLTDTQYF. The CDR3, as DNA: TGTGCCAGCAGCCCTAGAGACTTAACAGATACGCAGTATTTT.

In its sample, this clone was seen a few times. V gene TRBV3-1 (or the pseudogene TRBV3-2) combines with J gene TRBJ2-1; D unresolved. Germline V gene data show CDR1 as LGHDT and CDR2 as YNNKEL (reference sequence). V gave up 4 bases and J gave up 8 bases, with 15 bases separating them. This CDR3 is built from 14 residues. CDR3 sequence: CASSPTWASDEQFF. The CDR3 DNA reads TGTGCCAGCAGCCCCACGTGGGCAAGTGATGAGCAGTTCTTC.

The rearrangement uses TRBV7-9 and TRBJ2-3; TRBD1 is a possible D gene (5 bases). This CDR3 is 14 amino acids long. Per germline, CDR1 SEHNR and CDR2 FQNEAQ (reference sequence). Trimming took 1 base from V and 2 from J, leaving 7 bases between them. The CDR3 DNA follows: TGTGCCAGCAGCTTAGACAGGTCCACAGATACGCAGTATTTT. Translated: CASSLDRSTDTQYF. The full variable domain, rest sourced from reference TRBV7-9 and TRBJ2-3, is DTGVSQNPRHKITKRGQNVTFRCDPISEHNRLYWYRQTLGQGPEFLTYFQNEAQLEKSRLLSDRFSAERPKGSFSTLEIQRTEQGDSAMYLCASSLDRSTDTQYFGPGTRLTVL.

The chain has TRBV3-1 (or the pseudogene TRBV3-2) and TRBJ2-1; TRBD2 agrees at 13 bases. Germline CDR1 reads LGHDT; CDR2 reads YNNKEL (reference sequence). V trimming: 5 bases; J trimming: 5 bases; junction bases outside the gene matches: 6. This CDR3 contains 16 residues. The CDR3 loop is CASSDGLAGVNNEQFF. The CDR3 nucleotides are TGTGCCAGCAGCGACGGACTAGCGGGAGTGAACAATGAGCAGTTCTTC.

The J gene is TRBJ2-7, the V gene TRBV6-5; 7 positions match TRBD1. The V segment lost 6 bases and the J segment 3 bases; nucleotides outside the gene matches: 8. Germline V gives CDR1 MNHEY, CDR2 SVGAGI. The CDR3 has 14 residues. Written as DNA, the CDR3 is TGTGCCAGCAGGGCCGGGACAGACAACTACGAGCAGTACTTC. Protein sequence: CASRAGTDNYEQYF.

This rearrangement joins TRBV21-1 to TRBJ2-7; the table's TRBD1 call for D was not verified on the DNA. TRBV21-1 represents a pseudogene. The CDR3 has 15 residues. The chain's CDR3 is CASSPPGQGSYEQYF. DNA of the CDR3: TGTGCCAGCAGCCCGCCGGGACAGGGCTCCTACGAGCAGTACTTC.

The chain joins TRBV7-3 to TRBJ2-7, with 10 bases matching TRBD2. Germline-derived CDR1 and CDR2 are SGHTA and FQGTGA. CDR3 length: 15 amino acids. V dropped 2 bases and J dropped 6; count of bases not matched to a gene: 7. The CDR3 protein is CASSLSLAGGAEQYF. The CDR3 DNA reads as TGTGCCAGCAGCTTATCTTTAGCGGGGGGAGCCGAGCAGTACTTC.

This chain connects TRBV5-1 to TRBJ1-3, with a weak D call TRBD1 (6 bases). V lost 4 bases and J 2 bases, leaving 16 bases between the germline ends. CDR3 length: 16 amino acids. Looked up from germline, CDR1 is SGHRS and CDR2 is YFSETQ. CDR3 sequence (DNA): TGCGCCAGCAGCGGGGGTGGCGGGGGCGCTGGAAACACCATATATTTT. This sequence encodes CASSGGGGGAGNTIYF.

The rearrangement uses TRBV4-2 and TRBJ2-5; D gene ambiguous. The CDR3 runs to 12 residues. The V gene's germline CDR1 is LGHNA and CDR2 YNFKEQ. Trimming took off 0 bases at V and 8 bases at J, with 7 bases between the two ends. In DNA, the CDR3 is TGTGCCAGCAGCCAAGATGCGCAAACCCAGTACTTC. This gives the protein CASSQDAQTQYF.

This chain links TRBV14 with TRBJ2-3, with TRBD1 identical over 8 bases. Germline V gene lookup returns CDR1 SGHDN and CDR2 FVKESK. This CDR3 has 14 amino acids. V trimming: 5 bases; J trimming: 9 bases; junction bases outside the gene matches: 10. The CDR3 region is CASSNRGTGNTQYF. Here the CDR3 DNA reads TGTGCCAGCAGCAACAGGGGGACGGGCAACACGCAGTATTTT. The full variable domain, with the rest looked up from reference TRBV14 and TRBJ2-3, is EAGVTQFPSHSVIEKGQTVTLRCDPISGHDNLYWYRRVMGKEIKFLLHFVKESKQDESGMPNNRFLAERTGGTYSTLKVQPAELEDSGVYFCASSNRGTGNTQYFGPGTRLTVL.

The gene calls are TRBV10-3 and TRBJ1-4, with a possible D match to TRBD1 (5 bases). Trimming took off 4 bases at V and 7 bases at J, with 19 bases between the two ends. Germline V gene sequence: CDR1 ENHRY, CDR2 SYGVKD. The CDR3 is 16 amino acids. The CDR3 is CAISAPGGPGGEKLFF. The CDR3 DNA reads TGTGCCATCAGTGCACCGGGTGGACCCGGGGGTGAAAAACTGTTTTTT.

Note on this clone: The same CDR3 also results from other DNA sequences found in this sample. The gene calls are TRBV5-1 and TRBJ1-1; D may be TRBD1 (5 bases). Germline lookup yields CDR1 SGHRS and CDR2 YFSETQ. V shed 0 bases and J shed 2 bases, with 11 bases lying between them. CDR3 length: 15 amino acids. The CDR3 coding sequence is TGCGCCAGCAGCTTGGCAGCAGGGCAAAACACTGAAGCTTTCTTT. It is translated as CASSLAAGQNTEAFF. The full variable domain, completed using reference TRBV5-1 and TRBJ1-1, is KAGVTQTPRYLIKTRGQQVTLSCSPISGHRSVSWYQQTPGQGLQFLFEYFSETQRNKGNFPGRFSGRQFSNSRSEMNVSTLELGDSALYLCASSLAAGQNTEAFFGQGTRLTVV.

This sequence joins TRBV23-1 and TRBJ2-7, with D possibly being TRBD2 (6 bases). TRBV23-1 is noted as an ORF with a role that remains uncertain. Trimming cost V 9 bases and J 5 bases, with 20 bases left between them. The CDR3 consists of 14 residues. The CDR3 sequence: CASVEGPGLNEQYF. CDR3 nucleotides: TGCGCCAGTGTGGAGGGGCCAGGGCTAAACGAGCAGTACTTC.

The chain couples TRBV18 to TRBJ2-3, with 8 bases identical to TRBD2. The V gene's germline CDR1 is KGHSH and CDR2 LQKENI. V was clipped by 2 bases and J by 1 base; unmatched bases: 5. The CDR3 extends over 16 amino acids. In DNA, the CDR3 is TGTGCCAGCTCACCAGTTAAGACTAGCGGCACAGATACGCAGTATTTT. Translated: CASSPVKTSGTDTQYF.

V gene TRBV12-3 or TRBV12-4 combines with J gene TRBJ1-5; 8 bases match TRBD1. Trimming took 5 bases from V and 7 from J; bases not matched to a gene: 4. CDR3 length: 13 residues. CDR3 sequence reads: CASSTDRDQPQHF. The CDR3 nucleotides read TGTGCCAGCAGTACGGACAGGGACCAGCCCCAGCATTTT.

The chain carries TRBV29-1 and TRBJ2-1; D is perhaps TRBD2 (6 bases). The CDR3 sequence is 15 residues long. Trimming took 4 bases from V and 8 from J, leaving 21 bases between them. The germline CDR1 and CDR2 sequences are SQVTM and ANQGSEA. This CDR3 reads CSVGWTAGTGDEQFF. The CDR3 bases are TGCAGCGTTGGATGGACGGCGGGGACGGGCGATGAGCAGTTCTTC.

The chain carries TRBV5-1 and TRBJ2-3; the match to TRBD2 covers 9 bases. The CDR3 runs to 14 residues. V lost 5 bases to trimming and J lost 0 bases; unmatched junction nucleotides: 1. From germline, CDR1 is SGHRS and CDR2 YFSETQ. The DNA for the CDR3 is TGCGCCAGCAGTGCGGGGGGGAGCACAGATACGCAGTATTTT. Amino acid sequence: CASSAGGSTDTQYF.

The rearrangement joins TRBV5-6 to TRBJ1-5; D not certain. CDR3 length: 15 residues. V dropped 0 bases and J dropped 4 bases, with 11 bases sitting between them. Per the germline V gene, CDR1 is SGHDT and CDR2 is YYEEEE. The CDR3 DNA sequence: TGTGCCAGCAGCTTGGCCGCGGGAACAAATCAGCCCCAGCATTTT. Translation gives CASSLAAGTNQPQHF. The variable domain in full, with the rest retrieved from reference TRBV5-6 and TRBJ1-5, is DAGVTQSPTHLIKTRGQQVTLRCSPKSGHDTVSWYQQALGQGPQFIFQYYEEEERQRGNFPDRFSGHQFPNYSSELNVNALLLGDSALYLCASSLAAGTNQPQHFGDGTRLSIL.

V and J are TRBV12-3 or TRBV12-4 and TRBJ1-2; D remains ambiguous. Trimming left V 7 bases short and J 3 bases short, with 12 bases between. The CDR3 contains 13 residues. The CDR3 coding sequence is TGTGCCAGCAATTCCGGGAGATACTATGGCTACACCTTC. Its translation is CASNSGRYYGYTF.

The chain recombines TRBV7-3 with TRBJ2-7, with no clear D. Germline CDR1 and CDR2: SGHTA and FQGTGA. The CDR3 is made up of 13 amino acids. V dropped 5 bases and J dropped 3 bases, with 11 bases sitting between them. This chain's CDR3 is CASSPPESYEQYF. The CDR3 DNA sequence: TGTGCCAGCAGCCCCCCCGAGAGCTACGAGCAGTACTTC.

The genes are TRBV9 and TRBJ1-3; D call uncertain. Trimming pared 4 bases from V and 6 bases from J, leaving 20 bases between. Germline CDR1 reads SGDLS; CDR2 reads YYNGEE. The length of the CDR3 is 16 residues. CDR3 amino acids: CASSPRLRRVENTIYF. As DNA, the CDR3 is TGTGCCAGCAGCCCCCGGTTGAGGAGGGTTGAAAACACCATATATTTT. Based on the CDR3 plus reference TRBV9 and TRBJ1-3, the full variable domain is DSGVTQTPKHLITATGQRVTLRCSPRSGDLSVYWYQQSLDQGLQFLIQYYNGEERAKGNILERFSAQQFPDLHSELNLSSLELGDSALYFCASSPRLRRVENTIYFGEGSWLTVV.

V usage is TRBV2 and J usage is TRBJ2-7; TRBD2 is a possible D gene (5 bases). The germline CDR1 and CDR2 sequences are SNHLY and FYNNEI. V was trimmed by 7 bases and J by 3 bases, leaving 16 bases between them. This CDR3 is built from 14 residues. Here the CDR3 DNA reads TGTGCCAGCAAAAATGATCCGAGGGTCTACGAGCAGTACTTC. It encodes CASKNDPRVYEQYF. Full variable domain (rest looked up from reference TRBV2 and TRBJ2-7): EPEVTQTPSHQVTQMGQEVILRCVPISNHLYFYWYRQILGQKVEFLVSFYNNEISEKSEIFDDQFSVERPDGSNFTLKIRSTKLEDSAMYFCASKNDPRVYEQYFGPGTRLTVT.